A single sample gave rise to the 28 T cell receptor beta chains below, sequenced in a study of cytomegalovirus exposure and HLA in healthy donors. Primers included in the PCR were 60 Vbeta and 13 Jbeta primers. The method was immunoSEQ multiplex PCR; TCRdb's version includes in-frame clones alone and lacks a portion of them. This table holds approximately 150,000 clones, 65% to 75% found once. The sample comprised PBMCs. These receptor sequences come from a human donor in good health.

This clone has more than one count but fewer than ten. The chain carries TRBV6-1 and TRBJ1-1; perhaps TRBD1 as D (5 bases). Per germline, CDR1 MNHNS and CDR2 SASEGT. The CDR3 is 17 amino acids. The V end lost 2 bases, the J end lost 0 bases, and 16 bases lay between the germline ends. The CDR3: CASSELVRAVMNTEAFF. DNA for the CDR3: TGTGCCAGCAGTGAACTGGTCAGGGCGGTAATGAACACTGAAGCTTTCTTT.

V gene TRBV5-1 combines with J gene TRBJ1-2; a weak D match, TRBD1 (6 bases). Between the trimmed V and J ends, which lost 0 bases and 0 bases, there was a span of 15 bases. Germline V gene lookup returns CDR1 SGHRS and CDR2 YFSETQ. This CDR3 has 17 amino acids. The DNA of the CDR3 is TGCGCCAGCAGCTTGGAGGGGGGGGCGCTGGCTAACTATGGCTACACCTTC. Translating it yields CASSLEGGALANYGYTF.

In regard to this clone: Other DNA sequences in the sample encode the same CDR3. Here the CDR3 DNA reads TGTGCCAGCAGTGAACAGGGTTCCTCCTACGAGCAGTACTTC. Its protein is CASSEQGSSYEQYF. The chain links TRBV6-1 to TRBJ2-7, with D tentatively TRBD1 (5 bases). Germline CDR1 reads MNHNS; CDR2 reads SASEGT. The CDR3 is 14 amino acids. Trimming removed 2 bases at V and 0 bases at J, with 8 bases between.

The chain combines TRBV6-5 with TRBJ2-5, with TRBD2 identical over 7 bases. Germline V gene data show CDR1 as MNHEY and CDR2 as SVGAGI. The CDR3 totals 15 residues. Trimming took 4 bases from V and 2 from J; bases not matched to a gene: 7. Written as DNA, the CDR3 is TGTGCCAGCAGTTGGGCGGGGAGGGGTCAAGAGACCCAGTACTTC. This sequence encodes CASSWAGRGQETQYF.

V is TRBV14 and J is TRBJ1-1; a possible D gene is TRBD1 (5 bases). Germline CDR1 and CDR2: SGHDN and FVKESK. CDR3 size: 15 residues. Trimming cost V 0 bases and J 3 bases, with 11 bases left between them. The CDR3: CASSQDPWGDTEAFF. The CDR3 DNA is TGTGCCAGCAGCCAAGATCCCTGGGGGGACACTGAAGCTTTCTTT.

The rearrangement joins TRBV29-1 to TRBJ2-7; D perhaps matches TRBD2 (7 bases). Deletions cut 3 bases from V and 2 bases from J, with 11 bases between. Looked up from germline, CDR1 is SQVTM and CDR2 is ANQGSEA. CDR3 size: 13 residues. CDR3 sequence reads: CSVEGGAPYEQYF. CDR3 bases: TGCAGCGTTGAGGGGGGGGCGCCCTACGAGCAGTACTTC.

About this clone: The same CDR3 can be traced to other DNA sequences in this sample. V and J are TRBV27 and TRBJ2-7; D remains unclear. The CDR3 length is 13 residues. Germline values: CDR1 MNHEY, CDR2 SMNVEV (reference sequence). Trimming pared 2 bases from V and 4 bases from J, leaving 9 bases between. CDR3 loop: CASSLGRAYEQYF. DNA of the CDR3: TGTGCCAGCAGTTTAGGTAGAGCTTACGAGCAGTACTTC.

This chain connects TRBV9 to TRBJ2-1, with a possible D match to TRBD1 (5 bases). The CDR3 length is 15 residues. V lost 0 bases to trimming and J lost 4 bases, with 11 bases between them. The V gene's germline CDR1 is SGDLS and CDR2 YYNGEE. CDR3: CASSVEAGPYNEQFF. The CDR3 DNA follows: TGTGCCAGCAGCGTAGAGGCAGGGCCGTACAATGAGCAGTTCTTC.

V is TRBV4-3 and J is TRBJ2-3, with TRBD1 identical over 9 bases. The germline V gene has CDR1 LGHNA and CDR2 YSLEER. There are 18 residues in the CDR3. The ends lost 1 base at V and 4 bases at J; junction bases unmatched: 12. CDR3 bases: TGCGCCAGCAGCCAAGCAGGGCCCGGGACAGGGAAGGCAGATACGCAGTATTTT. Translated: CASSQAGPGTGKADTQYF.

This chain uses TRBV11-3 with TRBJ2-1; D is unresolved. Germline CDR1 is SGHNT and CDR2 is YENEEA. CDR3 size: 12 residues. Trimming took 3 bases from V and 8 from J, leaving 8 bases between them. The CDR3 sequence is CASSFVPDEQFF. CDR3 DNA sequence: TGTGCCAGCAGCTTCGTTCCGGATGAGCAGTTCTTC.

The rearrangement joins TRBV30 to TRBJ1-4, with a weak D call TRBD1 (5 bases). V shed 2 bases and J shed 8 bases, with 6 bases lying between them. In germline, CDR1 is GTSNPN, CDR2 SVGIG (reference sequence). This CDR3 is 11 amino acids long. As DNA, the CDR3 is TGTGCCTGGAGTAGGGGAGAAAAACTGTTTTTT. This encodes CAWSRGEKLFF. Complete variable domain (other parts from reference TRBV30 and TRBJ1-4): SQTIHQWPATLVQPVGSPLSLECTVEGTSNPNLYWYRQAAGRGLQLLFYSVGIGQISSEVPQNLSASRPQDRQFILSSKKLLLSDSGFYLCAWSRGEKLFFGSGTQLSVL.

This clone was observed once. The CDR3 DNA follows: TGCGCCAGCAGACAGGGGACTAGCGGGGGTTCTGATACGCAGTATTTT. It yields the protein CASRQGTSGGSDTQYF. The rearrangement joins TRBV4-3 to TRBJ2-3, with TRBD2 matching 14 bases. J was trimmed by 6 bases and V by 6 bases; bases with no gene match: 8. This CDR3 region has 16 residues. Germline V gene lookup returns CDR1 LGHNA and CDR2 YSLEER.

The chain employs TRBV5-6 and TRBJ1-5; D gene ambiguous. Trimming took 0 bases from V and 3 from J, leaving 7 bases between them. The germline V gene encodes CDR1 SGHDT and CDR2 YYEEEE. The CDR3 loop spans 14 amino acids. The CDR3 nucleotides are TGTGCCAGCAGCTTGGGACAAATCAATCAGCCCCAGCATTTT. As protein: CASSLGQINQPQHF.

This clone came up a few times. V gene TRBV11-1 combines with J gene TRBJ2-2; possible D gene TRBD2, 6 bases. The CDR3 is 16 residues long. The germline CDR1 and CDR2 sequences are SGHAT and FQDESV (reference sequence). Trimming took off 1 base at V and 1 base at J, with 10 bases between the two ends. DNA for the CDR3: TGTGCCAGCAGCTTAGTGGTAGCGGAGAACACCGGGGAGCTGTTTTTT. This sequence encodes CASSLVVAENTGELFF.

Concerning this clone itself: Since the CDR3 does not end with the conserved phenylalanine or tryptophan, this likely comes from a read error. The chain recombines TRBV6-6 with TRBJ1-1; 10 bases map to TRBD1. The CDR3 is made up of 13 amino acids. V gave up 5 bases and J gave up 8 bases; unmatched junction bases: 5. Germline CDR1 is MNHNY and CDR2 is SVGAGI (reference sequence). The CDR3 DNA reads as TGTGCCAGCAGTCCCGGACAGGGGGGGGAAGCTTTCCTT. Translation gives CASSPGQGGEAFL.

This clone has just a few counts. At one of its ends the junction is not consistent with the germline gene, which may arise from a read error. The chain joins TRBV7-9 to TRBJ2-7, with 11 bases lining up with TRBD1. Germline V gene data show CDR1 as SEHNR and CDR2 as FQNEAQ (reference sequence). The CDR3 runs 15 residues. The CDR3 DNA reads TGTTCCAGCAGCGAAAGGACAGGGGGCCCCTACGAGCAGTACTTC. Translated, it gives CSSSERTGGPYEQYF.

The rearrangement joins TRBV5-1 to TRBJ1-1; the D gene is possibly TRBD1 (5 bases). This CDR3 has 15 residues. Per germline, CDR1 SGHRS and CDR2 YFSETQ. Trimming shortened V by 0 bases and J by 4 bases, and 13 bases separated the two germline ends. The CDR3 is CASSLVGLEGTEAFF. CDR3 nucleotide sequence: TGCGCCAGCAGCTTGGTGGGGCTGGAGGGCACTGAAGCTTTCTTT.

The chain carries TRBV20-1 and TRBJ2-1; no clear D gene. The germline CDR1 and CDR2 sequences are DFQATT and SNEGSKA (reference sequence). Deletions cut 6 bases from V and 5 bases from J, with 8 bases between. The CDR3 is 11 amino acids. CDR3 coding DNA: TGCAGTGCCCAGGCGAACAATGAGCAGTTCTTC. Its protein is CSAQANNEQFF.

V is TRBV7-9 and J is TRBJ2-5; 7 bases are shared with TRBD2. Trimming took 3 bases from V and 2 from J; bases not matched to a gene: 9. The CDR3 loop spans 16 amino acids. Germline V gene data show CDR1 as SEHNR and CDR2 as FQNEAQ (reference sequence). CDR3 sequence: CASSLLYGRGQETQYF. The DNA for the CDR3 is TGTGCCAGCAGCTTGCTATATGGGAGGGGACAAGAGACCCAGTACTTC.

V and J are TRBV2 and TRBJ1-1; 8 nucleotides agree with TRBD1. The CDR3 loop spans 14 amino acids. Trimming at V came to 5 bases and at J to 4 bases, leaving 6 bases not matched to a gene. The germline V gene encodes CDR1 SNHLY and CDR2 FYNNEI. The CDR3 sequence is CASSLTGALTEAFF. The CDR3, as DNA: TGTGCCAGCAGTTTGACAGGGGCACTCACTGAAGCTTTCTTT.

The chain links TRBV5-1 to TRBJ2-1; possible D gene TRBD2, 7 bases. From germline, CDR1 is SGHRS and CDR2 YFSETQ. V gave up 0 bases and J gave up 1 base, with 11 bases separating them. This CDR3 spans 16 amino acids. In DNA form, the CDR3 reads TGCGCCAGCAGCTTGGGGGCGGGGGCTTCCTACAATGAGCAGTTCTTC. Translation gives CASSLGAGASYNEQFF.

The sample holds one count of this clone. V is TRBV5-4 and J is TRBJ2-5; 7 bases are shared with TRBD1. The germline gives CDR1 SGHNT, CDR2 YYREEE (reference sequence). V shed 4 bases, J shed 2 bases, and the junction held 2 bases outside the gene matches. CDR3 size: 13 residues. The CDR3 DNA is TGTGCCAGCAGCGGGACAGCACAAGAGACCCAGTACTTC. It specifies CASSGTAQETQYF.

The chain joins TRBV7-9 to TRBJ2-2; D not resolved. The V gene lost 5 bases and the J gene lost 6 bases, with 10 bases spanning the gap. Per the germline V gene, CDR1 is SEHNR and CDR2 is FQNEAQ (reference sequence). This CDR3 has 13 residues. CDR3: CASSLSTAGELFF. The CDR3 DNA sequence: TGTGCCAGCAGCCTTAGTACTGCCGGGGAGCTGTTTTTT.

The V call is TRBV10-3, the J call TRBJ1-2, with 7 positions matching TRBD1. CDR1 is ENHRY and CDR2 is SYGVKD in the germline V gene. The CDR3 runs to 13 residues. The V and J ends lost 6 bases and 2 bases, in that order; junction bases with no gene match: 3. CDR3 coding DNA: TGTGCCATCAGCGAGACAGGGAACTATGGCTACACCTTC. This codes for CAISETGNYGYTF.

The chain is built from TRBV19 and TRBJ2-7; perhaps TRBD1 as D (7 bases). The length of the CDR3 is 15 residues. V was clipped by 4 bases and J by 3 bases, with 16 bases between them. Germline-derived CDR1 and CDR2 are LNHDA and SQIVND (reference sequence). CDR3 in DNA: TGTGCCAGTAGTACAGGGGGAGCGGGCTACTACGAGCAGTACTTC. This translates into CASSTGGAGYYEQYF. The entire variable domain, with the rest obtained from reference TRBV19 and TRBJ2-7, is as follows: DGGITQSPKYLFRKEGQNVTLSCEQNLNHDAMYWYRQDPGQGLRLIYYSQIVNDFQKGDIAEGYSVSREKKESFPLTVTSAQKNPTAFYLCASSTGGAGYYEQYFGPGTRLTVT.

The rearrangement joins TRBV30 to TRBJ2-7; 7 nucleotides align to TRBD1. Looked up from germline, CDR1 is GTSNPN and CDR2 is SVGIG (reference sequence). The CDR3 is 13 residues long. Unmatched junction bases numbered 4, after V lost 1 base and J lost 4 bases. The CDR3 reads CAWSASTGYEQYF. The CDR3 coding sequence is TGTGCCTGGAGTGCGTCGACAGGGTACGAGCAGTACTTC.

The J gene is TRBJ1-1, the V gene TRBV11-2, with a possible D match to TRBD1 (5 bases). V lost 1 base to trimming and J lost 1 base, with 10 bases between them. The CDR3 has 15 residues. Germline V gives CDR1 SGHAT, CDR2 FQNNGV. The CDR3 is CASSLVAGGNTEAFF. CDR3 sequence (DNA): TGTGCCAGCAGCTTAGTAGCGGGGGGGAACACTGAAGCTTTCTTT.

V is TRBV7-9 and J is TRBJ1-1; D is perhaps TRBD1 (6 bases). Germline V gene lookup returns CDR1 SEHNR and CDR2 FQNEAQ (reference sequence). The CDR3 extends over 15 amino acids. V lost 6 bases and J 7 bases, leaving 21 bases between the germline ends. The CDR3 reads CASSGPGQALFEAFF. CDR3 DNA sequence: TGTGCCAGCAGTGGTCCGGGACAAGCACTATTTGAAGCTTTCTTT.